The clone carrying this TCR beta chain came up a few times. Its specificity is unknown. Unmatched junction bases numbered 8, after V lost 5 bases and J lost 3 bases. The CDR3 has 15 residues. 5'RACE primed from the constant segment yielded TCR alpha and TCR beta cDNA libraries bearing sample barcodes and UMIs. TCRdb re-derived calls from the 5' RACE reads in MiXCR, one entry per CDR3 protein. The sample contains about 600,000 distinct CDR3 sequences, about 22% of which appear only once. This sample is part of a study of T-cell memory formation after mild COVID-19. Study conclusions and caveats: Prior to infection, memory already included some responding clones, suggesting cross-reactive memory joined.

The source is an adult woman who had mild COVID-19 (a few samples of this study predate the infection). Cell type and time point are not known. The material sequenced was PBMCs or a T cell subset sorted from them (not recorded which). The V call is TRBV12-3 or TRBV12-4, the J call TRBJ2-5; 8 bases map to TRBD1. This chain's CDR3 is CASSQQGGGKETQYF. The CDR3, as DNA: TGTGCCAGCAGTCAACAGGGGGGTGGGAAAGAGACCCAGTACTTC.